The sequence of this T cell receptor beta chain was determined in a study of T cell clonality in common variable immunodeficiency. This clone was recorded many times. Its antigen remains unknown. Sequencing ends 3 residues short of the CDR3 end; the germline J gene provides the rest. This table comes from immunoSEQ multiplex PCR, and its TCRdb copy is limited to in-frame clones, with some not included. This sample has 25,000 to 30,000 clones and no singletons, with less than 4% in the ten largest. Germline loops: CDR1 DFQATT, CDR2 SNEGSKA (reference sequence). Trimming removed 2 bases from V and 7 bases from J; junction bases left unmatched: 12. The CDR3 spans 15 residues. Whole-study results and caveats: Fewer deletions and N-nucleotide insertions were reportedly seen in common variable immunodeficiency TCR beta sequences.

Patients had low serum IgG, IgA and/or IgM and specific antibody deficiency. The chain combines TRBV20-1 with TRBJ1-1; 8 bases align to TRBD1. Sample: peripheral blood mononuclear cells. This receptor was identified in a human donor with common variable immunodeficiency. This CDR3 is CSARPAGGGLVEAFF. CDR3 DNA (partial): TGCAGTGCTAGACCCGCAGGGGGCGGATTGGTTGAA.